This T cell receptor (beta chain) appears in the sequencing data of a study of cytomegalovirus exposure and HLA in healthy donors. Findings and caveats of the study: The study recorded 164 TCR beta chains that were cytomegalovirus-associated. In an earlier analysis, about 87% or about 30%: the productive usage of most TCR beta V segments.

To note about this clone: Its antigen is as yet unknown.

The study ran its PCR with 60 Vbeta and 13 Jbeta primers. Sequenced by immunoSEQ multiplex PCR; TCRdb stores in-frame clones only, minus some. The data contain fewer than 150,000 clones, approximately 15% of them singletons. Healthy bone marrow donors formed the donor group. At sampling all donors were nominally healthy, likely with unrecorded immune exposures. The sequence derives from a woman aged 18 to 35 in good health and CMV-seronegative. Sequencing was carried out using PBMCs.

The CDR3, as DNA: TGCAGCGTCCGACTAGCGGAACAACTTTCCTCCTACGAGCAGTACTTC. Encoded protein: CSVRLAEQLSSYEQYF. J is TRBJ2-7 and V is TRBV29-1; the match to TRBD2 covers 9 bases. CDR3 length: 16 amino acids. CDR1 is SQVTM and CDR2 is ANQGSEA in the germline V gene. Unmatched junction bases numbered 12, after V lost 6 bases and J lost 0 bases.